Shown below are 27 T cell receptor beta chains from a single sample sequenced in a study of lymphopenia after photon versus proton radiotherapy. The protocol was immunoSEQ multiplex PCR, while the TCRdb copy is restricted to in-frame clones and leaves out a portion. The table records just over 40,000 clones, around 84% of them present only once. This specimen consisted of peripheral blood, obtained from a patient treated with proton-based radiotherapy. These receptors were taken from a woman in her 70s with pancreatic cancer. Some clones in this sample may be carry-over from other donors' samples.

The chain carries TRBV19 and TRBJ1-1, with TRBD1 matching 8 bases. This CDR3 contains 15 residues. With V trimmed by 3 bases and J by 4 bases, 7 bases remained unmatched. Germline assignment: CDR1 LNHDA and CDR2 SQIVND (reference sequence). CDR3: CASSMDRDWTTEAFF. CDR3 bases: TGTGCCAGTAGTATGGACAGGGACTGGACCACTGAAGCTTTCTTT.

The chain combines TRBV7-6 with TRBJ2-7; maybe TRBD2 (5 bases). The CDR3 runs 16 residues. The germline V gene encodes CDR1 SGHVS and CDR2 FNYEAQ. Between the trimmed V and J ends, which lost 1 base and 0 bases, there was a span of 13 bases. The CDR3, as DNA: TGTGCCAGCAGCTTAGAGGTCGGAGGATCCTCCTACGAGCAGTACTTC. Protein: CASSLEVGGSSYEQYF.

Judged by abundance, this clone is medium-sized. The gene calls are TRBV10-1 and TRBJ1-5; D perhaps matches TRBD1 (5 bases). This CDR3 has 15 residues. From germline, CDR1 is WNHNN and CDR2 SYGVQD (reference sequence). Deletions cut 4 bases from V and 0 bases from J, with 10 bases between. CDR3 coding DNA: TGCGCCAGCAGTGCCGGGACGGATAGCAATCAGCCCCAGCATTTT. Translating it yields CASSAGTDSNQPQHF.

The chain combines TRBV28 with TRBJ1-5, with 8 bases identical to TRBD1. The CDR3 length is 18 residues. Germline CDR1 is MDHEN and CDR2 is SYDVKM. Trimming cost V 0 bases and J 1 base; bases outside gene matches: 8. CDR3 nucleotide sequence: TGTGCCAGCAGTTTATGGGGACAGGCGGGGGGAAGCAATCAGCCCCAGCATTTT. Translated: CASSLWGQAGGSNQPQHF.

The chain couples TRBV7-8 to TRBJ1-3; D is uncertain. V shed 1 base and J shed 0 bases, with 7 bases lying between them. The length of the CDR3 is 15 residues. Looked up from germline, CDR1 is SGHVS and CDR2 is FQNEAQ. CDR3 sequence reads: CASSLDRTSGNTIYF. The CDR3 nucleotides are TGTGCCAGCAGCTTAGACAGAACCTCTGGAAACACCATATATTTT.

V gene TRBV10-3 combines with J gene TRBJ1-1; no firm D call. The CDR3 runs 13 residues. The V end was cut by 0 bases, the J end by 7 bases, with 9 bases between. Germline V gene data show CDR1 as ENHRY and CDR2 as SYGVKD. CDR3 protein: CAISESSPFEAFF. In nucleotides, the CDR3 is TGTGCCATCAGTGAGTCCTCTCCCTTTGAAGCTTTCTTT.

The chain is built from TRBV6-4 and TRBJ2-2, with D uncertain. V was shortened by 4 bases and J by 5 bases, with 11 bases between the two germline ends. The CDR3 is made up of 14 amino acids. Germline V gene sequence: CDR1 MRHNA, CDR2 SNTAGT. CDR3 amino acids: CASSVSLGTGELFF. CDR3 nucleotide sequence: TGTGCCAGCAGTGTCTCTCTGGGGACCGGGGAGCTGTTTTTT.

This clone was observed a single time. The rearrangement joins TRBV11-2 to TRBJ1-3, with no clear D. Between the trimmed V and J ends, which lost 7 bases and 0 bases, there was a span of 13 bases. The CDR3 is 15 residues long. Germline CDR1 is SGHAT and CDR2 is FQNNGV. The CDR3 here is CASNPTALSGNTIYF. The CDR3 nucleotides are TGTGCCAGCAACCCAACAGCGCTCTCTGGAAACACCATATATTTT.

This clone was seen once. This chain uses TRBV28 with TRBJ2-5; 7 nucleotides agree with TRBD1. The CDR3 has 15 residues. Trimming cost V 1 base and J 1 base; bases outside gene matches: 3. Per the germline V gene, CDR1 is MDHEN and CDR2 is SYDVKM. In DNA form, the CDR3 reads TGTGCCAGCAGTTTATCGCAGGGGGTCCAAGAGACCCAGTACTTC. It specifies CASSLSQGVQETQYF.

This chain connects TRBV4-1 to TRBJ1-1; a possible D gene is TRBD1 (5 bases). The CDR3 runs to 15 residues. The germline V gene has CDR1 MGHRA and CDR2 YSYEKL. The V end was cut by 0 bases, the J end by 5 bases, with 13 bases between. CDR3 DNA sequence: TGCGCCAGCAGCCAAGAGGGACGGGGATGGACTGAAGCTTTCTTT. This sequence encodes CASSQEGRGWTEAFF.

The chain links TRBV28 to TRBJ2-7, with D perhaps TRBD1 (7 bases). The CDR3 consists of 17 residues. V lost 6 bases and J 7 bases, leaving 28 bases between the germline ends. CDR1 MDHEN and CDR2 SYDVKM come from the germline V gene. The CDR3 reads CASSPAGQLLTSEEQYF. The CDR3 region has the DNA TGTGCCAGCAGCCCCGCGGGACAGCTACTAACATCGGAAGAGCAGTACTTC.

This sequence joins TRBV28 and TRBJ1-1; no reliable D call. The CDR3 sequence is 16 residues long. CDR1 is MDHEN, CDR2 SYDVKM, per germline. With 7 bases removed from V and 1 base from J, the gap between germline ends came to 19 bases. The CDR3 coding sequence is TGTGCCAGCACCCAATTACTACCGGTAGGGAACACTGAAGCTTTCTTT. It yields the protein CASTQLLPVGNTEAFF.

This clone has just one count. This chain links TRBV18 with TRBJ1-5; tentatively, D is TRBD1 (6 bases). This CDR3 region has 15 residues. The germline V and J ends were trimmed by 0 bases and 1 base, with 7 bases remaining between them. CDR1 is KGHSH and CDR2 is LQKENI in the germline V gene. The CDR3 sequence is CASSPPGGSNQPQHF. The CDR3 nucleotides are TGTGCCAGCTCACCACCAGGGGGAAGCAATCAGCCCCAGCATTTT.

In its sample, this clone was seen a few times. CDR3: CASSARLAGGGEQYF. The CDR3 bases are TGTGCCAGCAGCGCCAGACTAGCGGGAGGTGGCGAGCAGTACTTC. The J gene is TRBJ2-7, the V gene TRBV7-8; the match to TRBD2 covers 13 bases. The CDR3 consists of 15 residues. V lost 5 bases and J lost 6; bases outside the gene matches: 7. The V gene's germline CDR1 is SGHVS and CDR2 FQNEAQ.

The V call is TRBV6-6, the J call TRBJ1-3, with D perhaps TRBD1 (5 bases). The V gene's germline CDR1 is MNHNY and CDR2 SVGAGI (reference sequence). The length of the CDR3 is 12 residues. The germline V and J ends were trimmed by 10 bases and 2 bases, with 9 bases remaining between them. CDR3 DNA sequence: TGTGCCACCAGGGATCCTGGAAACACCATATATTTT. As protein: CATRDPGNTIYF.

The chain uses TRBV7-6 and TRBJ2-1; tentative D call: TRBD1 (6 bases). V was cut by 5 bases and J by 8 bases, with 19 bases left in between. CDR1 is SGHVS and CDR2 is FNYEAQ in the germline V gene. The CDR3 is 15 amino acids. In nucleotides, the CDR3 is TGTGCCAGCAGCGTCACAGGGCAACCTTGGGATGAGCAGTTCTTC. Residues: CASSVTGQPWDEQFF.

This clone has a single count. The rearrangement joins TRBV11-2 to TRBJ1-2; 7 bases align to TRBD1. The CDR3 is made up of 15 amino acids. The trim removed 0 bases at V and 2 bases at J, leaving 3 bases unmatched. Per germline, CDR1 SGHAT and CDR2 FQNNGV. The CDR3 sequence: CASSLETTGNYGYTF. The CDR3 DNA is TGTGCCAGCAGCTTAGAAACGACAGGGAACTATGGCTACACCTTC.

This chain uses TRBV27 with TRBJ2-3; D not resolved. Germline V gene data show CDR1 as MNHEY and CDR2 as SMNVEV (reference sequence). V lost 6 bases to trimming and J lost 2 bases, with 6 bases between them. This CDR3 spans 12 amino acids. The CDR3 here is CASRRYTDTQYF. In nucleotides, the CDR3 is TGTGCCAGCAGGAGATACACAGATACGCAGTATTTT.

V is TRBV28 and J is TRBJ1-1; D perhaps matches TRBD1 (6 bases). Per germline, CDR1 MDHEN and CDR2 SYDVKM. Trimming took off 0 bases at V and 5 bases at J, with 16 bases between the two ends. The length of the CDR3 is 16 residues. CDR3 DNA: TGTGCCAGCAGTTTATGGGCTGCGGCACAGGGAACTGAAGCTTTCTTT. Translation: CASSLWAAAQGTEAFF.

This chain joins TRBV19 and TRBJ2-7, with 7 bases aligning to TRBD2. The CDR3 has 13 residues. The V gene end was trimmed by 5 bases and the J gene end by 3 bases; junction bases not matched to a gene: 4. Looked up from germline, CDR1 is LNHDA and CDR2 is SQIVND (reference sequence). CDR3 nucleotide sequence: TGTGCCAGTAGTGTCGGGACTAACTACGAGCAGTACTTC. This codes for CASSVGTNYEQYF.

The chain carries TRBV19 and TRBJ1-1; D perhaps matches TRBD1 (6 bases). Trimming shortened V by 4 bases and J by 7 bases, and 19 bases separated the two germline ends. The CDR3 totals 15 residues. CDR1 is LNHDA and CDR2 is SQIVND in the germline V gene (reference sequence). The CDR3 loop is CASSTRGGLNGEAFF. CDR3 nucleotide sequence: TGTGCCAGTAGTACCCGAGGGGGGTTGAATGGTGAAGCTTTCTTT.

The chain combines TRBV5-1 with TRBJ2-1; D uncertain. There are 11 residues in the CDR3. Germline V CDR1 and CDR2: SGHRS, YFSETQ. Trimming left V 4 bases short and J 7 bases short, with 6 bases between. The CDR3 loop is CASSAHNEQFF. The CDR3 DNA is TGCGCCAGCAGCGCACATAATGAGCAGTTCTTC. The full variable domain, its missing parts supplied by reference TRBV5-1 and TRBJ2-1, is KAGVTQTPRYLIKTRGQQVTLSCSPISGHRSVSWYQQTPGQGLQFLFEYFSETQRNKGNFPGRFSGRQFSNSRSEMNVSTLELGDSALYLCASSAHNEQFFGPGTRLTVL.

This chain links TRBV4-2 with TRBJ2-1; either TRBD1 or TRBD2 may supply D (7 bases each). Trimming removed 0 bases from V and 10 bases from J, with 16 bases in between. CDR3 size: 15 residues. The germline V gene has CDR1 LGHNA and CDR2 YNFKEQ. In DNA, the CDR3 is TGTGCCAGCAGCCAAGATGGCGGGAGACAGGGAGAGCAGTTCTTC. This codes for CASSQDGGRQGEQFF.

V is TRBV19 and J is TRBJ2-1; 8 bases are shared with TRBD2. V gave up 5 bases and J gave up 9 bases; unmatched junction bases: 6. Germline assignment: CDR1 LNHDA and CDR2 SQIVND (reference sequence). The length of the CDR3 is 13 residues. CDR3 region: CASSGVAGSEQFF. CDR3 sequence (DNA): TGTGCCAGTAGTGGAGTAGCGGGAAGTGAGCAGTTCTTC.

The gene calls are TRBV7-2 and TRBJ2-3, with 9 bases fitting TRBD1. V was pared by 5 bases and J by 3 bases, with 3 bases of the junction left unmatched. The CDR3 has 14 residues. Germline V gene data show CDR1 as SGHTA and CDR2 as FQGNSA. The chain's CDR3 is CASSIQGATDTQYF. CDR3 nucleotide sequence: TGTGCCAGCAGCATACAGGGGGCAACAGATACGCAGTATTTT.

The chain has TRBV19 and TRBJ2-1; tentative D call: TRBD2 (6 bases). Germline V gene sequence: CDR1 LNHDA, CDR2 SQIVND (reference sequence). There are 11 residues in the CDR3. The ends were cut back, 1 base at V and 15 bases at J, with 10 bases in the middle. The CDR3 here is CASSIGRERFF. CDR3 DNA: TGTGCCAGTAGTATAGGGAGGGAGAGGTTCTTC.

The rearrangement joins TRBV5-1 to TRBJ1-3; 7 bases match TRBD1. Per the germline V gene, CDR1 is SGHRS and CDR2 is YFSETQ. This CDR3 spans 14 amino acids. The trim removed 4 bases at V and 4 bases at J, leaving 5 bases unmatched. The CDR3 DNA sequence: TGCGCCAGCAGCACCGGACAGGAGGGAAACACCATATATTTT. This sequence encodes CASSTGQEGNTIYF.